Presented here are 20 T cell receptor beta chains from one specimen sequenced in a study of cytomegalovirus exposure and HLA in healthy donors. Primers included in the PCR were 60 Vbeta and 13 Jbeta primers. Sequencing was performed with immunoSEQ multiplex PCR; in TCRdb, only in-frame clones are kept and a portion is missing. The sample lists fewer than 85,000 clones, roughly four fifths occurring once. The specimen was PBMCs. These receptor sequences come from a male donor in good health and CMV-seropositive.

This clone has just a few counts. The V gene is TRBV2, the J gene TRBJ1-2; D is unresolved. The CDR3 is made up of 13 amino acids. V was pared by 8 bases and J by 4 bases, with 14 bases between. Germline V CDR1 and CDR2: SNHLY, FYNNEI. The chain's CDR3 is CASVANSFYGYTF. The DNA of the CDR3 is TGTGCCAGCGTCGCAAACAGCTTCTATGGCTACACCTTC.

The chain combines TRBV7-2 with TRBJ2-7; D gene ambiguous. Per the germline V gene, CDR1 is SGHTA and CDR2 is FQGNSA. The CDR3 length is 12 residues. V was pared by 5 bases and J by 2 bases, with 7 bases between. CDR3 sequence reads: CASSHGPYEQYF. The CDR3 DNA sequence: TGTGCCAGCAGCCACGGTCCCTACGAGCAGTACTTC.

The CDR3 nucleotides read TGTGCCAGCAGCTCACTGACTAGCGGGGGGGCTGGGGCCAACGTCCTGACTTTC. This gives the protein CASSSLTSGGAGANVLTF. The rearrangement links TRBV7-9 to TRBJ2-6, with 14 bases that match TRBD2. The CDR3 has 18 residues. J was trimmed by 2 bases and V by 4 bases; bases with no gene match: 4. Looked up from germline, CDR1 is SEHNR and CDR2 is FQNEAQ (reference sequence). The full variable domain, rest sourced from reference TRBV7-9 and TRBJ2-6, is DTGVSQNPRHKITKRGQNVTFRCDPISEHNRLYWYRQTLGQGPEFLTYFQNEAQLEKSRLLSDRFSAERPKGSFSTLEIQRTEQGDSAMYLCASSSLTSGGAGANVLTFGAGSRLTVL.

The CDR3 DNA is TGTGCCAGCAGCTTATTTGGGCAGGGCGGCTACGAGCAGTACTTC. The encoded protein is CASSLFGQGGYEQYF. V is TRBV7-3 and J is TRBJ2-5; D might be TRBD1 (5 bases). The J call may be wrong; the DNA end is better matched by TRBJ2-7. This CDR3 has 15 amino acids. CDR1 is SGHTA, CDR2 FQGTGA, per germline.

This sequence joins TRBV27 and TRBJ1-6, with 8 bases aligning to TRBD1. Germline CDR1 MNHEY, CDR2 SMNVEV (reference sequence). The junction had 7 bases not matched to a gene; V was cut back by 5 bases and J by 10 bases. This CDR3 has 14 amino acids. The CDR3 here is CASSLDRVGSPLHF. The DNA of the CDR3 is TGTGCCAGCAGTCTGGACAGGGTAGGGTCACCCCTCCACTTT.

The V and J genes are TRBV2 and TRBJ1-1; no clear D. CDR1 and CDR2 (germline): SNHLY, FYNNEI. The CDR3 contains 13 residues. With 4 bases removed from V and 4 bases from J, the gap between germline ends came to 10 bases. CDR3 loop: CASSVKGGTEAFF. The CDR3 DNA is TGTGCCAGCAGTGTGAAGGGAGGCACTGAAGCTTTCTTT.

The V and J genes are TRBV5-4 and TRBJ2-3; the match to TRBD2 covers 12 bases. The V gene end was trimmed by 4 bases and the J gene end by 1 base; junction bases not matched to a gene: 10. CDR3 length: 18 amino acids. CDR1 is SGHNT, CDR2 YYREEE, per germline (reference sequence). Written as DNA, the CDR3 is TGTGCCAGCAGCCGGAGGCTAGCGGGGGGGCCGGGCACAGATACGCAGTATTTT. It translates to CASSRRLAGGPGTDTQYF.

The chain's CDR3 is CTSSQESGTRSYEQYF. The DNA for the CDR3 is TGCACCAGCAGCCAAGAGAGTGGGACTAGATCCTACGAGCAGTACTTC. This rearrangement joins TRBV1 to TRBJ2-7; the D call TRBD2 from the table was never checked on the DNA. TRBV1 is deemed a pseudogene. This CDR3 region has 16 residues.

Turning to this clone: Other DNA sequences in this sample translate to the same CDR3. The rearrangement joins TRBV7-9 to TRBJ2-1; 7 bases agree with TRBD2. V gave up 1 base and J gave up 5 bases; unmatched junction bases: 11. CDR1 and CDR2 from the germline V gene are SEHNR and FQNEAQ (reference sequence). The CDR3 spans 17 residues. The CDR3 nucleotides are TGTGCCAGCAGCTTAGAGATAGGACTAGAGACCGACAATGAGCAGTTCTTC. Translating it yields CASSLEIGLETDNEQFF.

The chain combines TRBV5-1 with TRBJ2-2; TRBD1 aligns across 9 bases. The V segment lost 7 bases and the J segment 4 bases; nucleotides outside the gene matches: 5. The CDR3 is 14 residues long. Germline V lookup: CDR1 SGHRS, CDR2 YFSETQ. The CDR3 sequence is CASGQGLATGELFF. Written as DNA, the CDR3 is TGCGCCAGCGGACAGGGGTTGGCCACCGGGGAGCTGTTTTTT.

CDR3 nucleotides: TGTGCCAGCAGCTCTGGGGGCGCAGGGGAGACCCAGTACTTC. Its protein is CASSSGGAGETQYF. The chain couples TRBV5-6 to TRBJ2-5, with D perhaps matching TRBD1 (6 bases). There are 14 residues in the CDR3. V was cut by 3 bases and J by 5 bases, with 14 bases left in between. Per germline, CDR1 SGHDT and CDR2 YYEEEE.

The rearrangement joins TRBV27 to TRBJ2-3; 11 nucleotides match TRBD2. Losses at the gene ends were 4 bases for V and 2 bases for J; bases not matched to a gene: 5. The germline CDR1 and CDR2 sequences are MNHEY and SMNVEV (reference sequence). The CDR3 loop spans 16 amino acids. The DNA of the CDR3 is TGTGCCAGCAGTTCACGGACTAGCGGGCACACAGATACGCAGTATTTT. It encodes CASSSRTSGHTDTQYF.

The V and J genes are TRBV7-9 and TRBJ2-7; D may be TRBD1 (6 bases). Looked up from germline, CDR1 is SEHNR and CDR2 is FQNEAQ (reference sequence). There are 12 residues in the CDR3. Trimming took 4 bases from V and 9 from J, leaving 13 bases between them. CDR3 DNA: TGTGCCAGCAGCTCCTCAGGGGAAGGGCAGTACTTC. This encodes CASSSSGEGQYF.

The rearrangement joins TRBV19 to TRBJ2-4; 13 bases line up with TRBD2. CDR1 is LNHDA and CDR2 is SQIVND in the germline V gene (reference sequence). The CDR3 consists of 18 residues. V trimming: 5 bases; J trimming: 1 base; junction bases outside the gene matches: 8. The CDR3 nucleotides are TGTGCCAGTAGTGGATACTCGGGACTAGCGGGGGCCAAAAACATTCAGTACTTC. Translated, it gives CASSGYSGLAGAKNIQYF.

J is TRBJ2-5 and V is TRBV27; TRBD1 matches at 8 bases. The closer fit of TRBJ2-7 to the DNA end suggests the J call may be wrong. The CDR3 extends over 15 amino acids. From germline, CDR1 is MNHEY and CDR2 SMNVEV (reference sequence). The CDR3 sequence is CASSPRDRNSYEQYF. CDR3 in DNA: TGTGCCAGCAGTCCCCGGGACAGGAACTCCTACGAGCAGTACTTC.

This chain connects TRBV9 to TRBJ2-5, with TRBD2 matching over 15 bases. The CDR3 extends over 16 amino acids. Losses at the gene ends were 4 bases for V and 3 bases for J; bases not matched to a gene: 4. Per germline, CDR1 SGDLS and CDR2 YYNGEE. CDR3 protein: CASSSGLAGGEETQYF. The CDR3 DNA reads as TGTGCCAGCAGCTCAGGACTAGCGGGAGGGGAAGAGACCCAGTACTTC.

The chain joins TRBV11-1 to TRBJ2-1; D is perhaps TRBD2 (6 bases). The CDR3 has 18 residues. V was pared by 3 bases and J by 0 bases, with 18 bases between. Germline-derived CDR1 and CDR2 are SGHAT and FQDESV (reference sequence). CDR3: CASSLDIASVSSYNEQFF. In DNA form, the CDR3 reads TGTGCCAGCAGCTTGGATATTGCTAGCGTCAGCTCCTACAATGAGCAGTTCTTC.

V usage is TRBV7-9 and J usage is TRBJ1-2; D remains ambiguous. This CDR3 has 13 residues. The ends were cut back, 2 bases at V and 8 bases at J, with 12 bases in the middle. Germline CDR1 is SEHNR and CDR2 is FQNEAQ (reference sequence). CDR3 residues: CASSLLASPGYTF. DNA of the CDR3: TGTGCCAGCAGCTTATTAGCTTCCCCCGGCTACACCTTC.

The chain uses TRBV6-5 and TRBJ2-3, with 9 bases fitting TRBD1. Unmatched junction bases numbered 9, after V lost 6 bases and J lost 5 bases. CDR1 and CDR2 (germline): MNHEY, SVGAGI. The CDR3 consists of 15 residues. CDR3 DNA sequence: TGTGCCAGCAGGCCCGACAGGGGGAGGATAGATACGCAGTATTTT. This codes for CASRPDRGRIDTQYF.

This clone was observed a few times. The chain uses TRBV9 and TRBJ2-7; possibly TRBD2 for D (5 bases). Germline CDR1 reads SGDLS; CDR2 reads YYNGEE. The CDR3 loop spans 13 amino acids. V lost 5 bases, J lost 3 bases, and 12 bases lay in between. Here the CDR3 reads CASRAGQRYEQYF. The CDR3 coding sequence is TGTGCCAGCAGGGCGGGCCAGCGCTACGAGCAGTACTTC.